Listed below are T cell receptor beta chains from one sample, sequenced in a study of blood T cell repertoires in COVID-19. This table comes from immunoSEQ multiplex PCR, and its TCRdb copy is limited to in-frame clones, with some not included. The table has roughly 170,000 clones, about 83% seen once. The material sequenced was PBMCs or T cells enriched from blood (not recorded which). The receptor source for this set is a woman between 50 and 59 years old in a cohort exposed to, infected with or recovered from COVID-19 (not recorded which). CDR3s include the opening cysteine and the closing phenylalanine or tryptophan. D genes are given only for firm matches. Expanded clones get a size class; other rows say once, few or many, or leave the size out.

clone_size | j_call | d_call | v_call | cdr3_nt | cdr3_aa
NA | TRBJ1-5 | NA | TRBV5-6 | TGTGCCAGCAGCTTGCAGATGTATAGCAATCAGCCCCAGCATTTT | CASSLQMYSNQPQHF
NA | TRBJ1-2 | NA | TRBV6-5 | TGTGCCAGCAGTATCAGACAGGCCCTGGGAGAAGGCTACACCTTC | CASSIRQALGEGYTF
NA | TRBJ1-5 | TRBD1 | TRBV27 | TGTGCCAGCAGTTTAAATTTCCGACAGGGCTTGTTTCAGCCCCAGCATTTT | CASSLNFRQGLFQPQHF
NA | TRBJ1-2 | TRBD1 | TRBV5-4 | TGTGCCAGCAGCTGGACAGGGACTGGGGGCTACACCTTC | CASSWTGTGGYTF
NA | TRBJ2-1 | TRBD2 | TRBV19 | TGTGCCAGTAGTATTAACGGCGGGAGGGCGTCCTACAATGAGCAGTTCTTC | CASSINGGRASYNEQFF
NA | TRBJ2-7 | NA | TRBV27 | TGTGCCAGCAGTGCCCTGGAGAACTCCTACGAGCAGTACTTC | CASSALENSYEQYF
few | TRBJ2-7 | NA | TRBV3-1/TRBV3-2 | TGTGCCAGCAGCGAGAATGAGAGGTACGAGCAGTACTTC | CASSENERYEQYF
once | TRBJ2-7 | NA | TRBV6-1 | TGTGCCAGCAGTGATCCGGGCTACGAGCAGTACTTC | CASSDPGYEQYF
NA | TRBJ2-7 | NA | TRBV28 | TGTGCCAGCAGTTCGCAGACCTACGAGCAGTACTTC | CASSSQTYEQYF
NA | TRBJ2-1 | NA | TRBV3-1/TRBV3-2 | TGTGCCAGCAGCCCAAGTACTTTCGGTTCTGCCTACAATGAGCAGTTCTTC | CASSPSTFGSAYNEQFF
NA | TRBJ1-5 | NA | TRBV7-3 | TGTGCCAGCAGCTTTAACACAAATCAGCCCCAGCATTTT | CASSFNTNQPQHF
NA | TRBJ2-1 | TRBD2 | TRBV29-1 | TGCAGCGTTGTAGCTAGCGGGAGACCCAATGAGCAGTTCTTC | CSVVASGRPNEQFF
NA | TRBJ2-5 | TRBD1 | TRBV5-1 | TGCGCCAGCAGCTTGGAGGGACAGCTTAATATGGAAAGCCAGTACTTC | CASSLEGQLNMESQYF
NA | TRBJ2-7 | NA | TRBV24-1 | TGTGCCACCAGCCCCGGGGGGACAACCTACGAGCAGTACTTC | CATSPGGTTYEQYF
NA | TRBJ2-2 | NA | TRBV7-2 | TGTGCCAGCAGCTTAGTCCTGAGAACCGGGGAGCTGTTTTTT | CASSLVLRTGELFF
NA | TRBJ2-3 | TRBD2 | TRBV5-1 | TGCGCCAGCAGGAGTAGCGGGGGGGCTAGCACAGATACGCAGTATTTT | CASRSSGGASTDTQYF
few | TRBJ2-1 | NA | TRBV7-3 | TGTGCCAGCAGCTTAATTTTTAGCCCTAGCTCCTACAATGAGCAGTTCTTC | CASSLIFSPSSYNEQFF
NA | TRBJ2-2 | NA | TRBV2 | TGTGCCAGCACCCCGCGGGAGAACACCGGGGAGCTGTTTTTT | CASTPRENTGELFF
NA | TRBJ2-3 | TRBD2 | TRBV9 | TGTGCCAGCAGCGTTACGGGGGGGGGCACAGATACGCAGTATTTT | CASSVTGGGTDTQYF
few | TRBJ1-4 | TRBD1 | TRBV5-1 | TGCGCCAGCAGTCGACAGCAGCAGGGGGCTAATGAAAAACTGTTTTTT | CASSRQQQGANEKLFF
NA | TRBJ1-1 | NA | TRBV6-5 | TGTGCCAGCAGTTACGACGAGGGTGTGATCAAGGGTGAAGCTTTCTTT | CASSYDEGVIKGEAFF
once | TRBJ1-2 | NA | TRBV10-3 | TGTGCCATCAGTGGTAATAGGGGCCCCGTCTTC | CAISGNRGPVF
NA | TRBJ1-2 | NA | TRBV28 | TGTGCCAGCAGTTTACGAGGATATGGCTACACCTTC | CASSLRGYGYTF
NA | TRBJ1-1 | NA | TRBV3-1/TRBV3-2 | TGTGCCAGCAGCCAAATTATGAACACTGAAGCTTTCTTT | CASSQIMNTEAFF
NA | TRBJ2-5 | TRBD1 | TRBV5-6 | TGTGCCAGCAGCTTGGTGGCAGGGGGCCAAGAGACCCAGTACTTC | CASSLVAGGQETQYF
few | TRBJ2-1 | TRBD1 | TRBV29-1 | TGCAGCGTTGAAGGTCCCAGGGGGAATGAGCAGTTCTTC | CSVEGPRGNEQFF
once | TRBJ1-3 | NA | TRBV11-2 | TGTGCCAGCAGCTTAAGCACCGGACAGTTGAACACCATATATTTT | CASSLSTGQLNTIYF
NA | TRBJ2-1 | NA | TRBV19 | TGTGCCAGTAGTCAGGACAGCAATGAGCAGTTCTTC | CASSQDSNEQFF